This T cell receptor beta chain was documented in a study of blood T cell repertoires in COVID-19 (TCRdb year 2020). Background on the whole study: Samples covering the acute and convalescent phases of COVID-19 were provided by collaborators in the United States, Italy and Spain. The material from the prospective study consisted of cDNA or gDNA derived from T cells, B-cell-depleted T cells, or PBMCs. Where HLA class I and class II types were available, the types were taken from metadata supplied by the sample provider, not from assay-based typing. The sample metadata nearly always contained a de-identified subject ID, COVID-19 status, age in years and sex. The repertoires were released in a freely available public database intended as a resource for research on the immune response to SARS-CoV-2. The dataset comprised deeply sampled blood TCRbeta repertoires from subjects exposed to, actively infected with, or recovered from COVID-19. The samples were drawn from the first 160 participants of the ongoing ImmuneRACE study and from over 950 subjects provided by 6 global collaborators. General conclusions and limits of the study: How much clinical and demographic metadata was included differed by source and by participant, and the metadata was provided uncurated.

As regards this clone: Its antigen is still unknown. Within one base of it there is no much larger clone, and no base qualities were kept.

One collaborating source in Seattle enrolled patients while the patients were actively infected and followed the patients over time throughout the course of disease. Whole blood was collected in K2EDTA tubes by collaborating institutions according to the institutions' own protocols. For TCRbeta analysis, collaborators shipped samples in one of three forms: frozen whole blood, isolated PBMCs, or DNA extracted from either of those sample types. Unmatched junction bases come to 4, with V trimmed by 2 bases and J by 3 bases. Per the germline V gene, MDHEN is the CDR1 and SYDVKM is the CDR2. The CDR3 numbers 14 residues from cysteine through phenylalanine. The DNA shown is the 42-base CDR3, in frame from base 1. TCRbeta CDR3 regions were amplified from genomic DNA using the immunoSEQ Assay, a bias-controlled multiplex PCR. As for the original processing: The number of nucleated cells in each sample was estimated from the amplification of reference gene primers within the assay. Sequence reads were collapsed and filtered to measure the absolute abundance of every unique TCRbeta CDR3 rearrangement. Productive Simpson clonality was computed per sample as the square root of Simpson's diversity index over productive rearrangements. The clones in this table, taken by TCRdb from immuneACCESS, are in-frame only. Not every clone is retained; where verified, under half of the shortfall comes from an unresolved V gene, and the cause of the rest is unknown. V and J calls plus clone size are reproduced from that table; the DNA served to infer D and trimming. In this sample the table shows 120,000 or so clones, about 88% of which occur a single time. Clones ranked in the top ten supply 3.5% to 5.5% of the sample.

This clonotype was sampled from a man aged 60 to 69 with COVID-19, enrolled during active disease. Sequencing used peripheral blood. Here the chain combines TRBV28 and TRBJ2-7, with TRBD2 identical over 7 junction bases. The DNA sequence is as follows: TGTGCCAGCAGTTTAGCGGGAGCCCTCTACGAGCAGTACTTC. Translated, this gives CASSLAGALYEQYF. Joined to the reference TRBV28 and TRBJ2-7 proteins, this CDR3 gives the full variable domain: DVKVTQSSRYLVKRTGEKVFLECVQDMDHENMFWYRQDPGLGLRLIYFSYDVKMKEKGDIPEGYSVSREKKERFSLILESASTNQTSMYLCASSLAGALYEQYFGPGTRLTVT.